Shown below are 8 T cell receptor beta chains from a single sample sequenced in a study of Graves' ophthalmopathy and Graves' hyperthyroidism. Using RNA transcripts, the TCR beta CDR3 regions were amplified. RT-PCR was first run with HTBI primers, then multiplex PCR in a second round. One entry per CDR3 protein, called by TCRdb with MiXCR from the multiplex PCR reads. Of under 250,000 distinct CDR3 sequences listed, under 30% are singletons. The material sequenced was peripheral blood. Receptor source: a man aged 45-65 years with Graves' ophthalmopathy.

This clonotype was detected many times. The rearrangement links TRBV29-1 to TRBJ1-5; 10 bases line up with TRBD1. This CDR3 has 14 amino acids. Trimming at V came to 4 bases and at J to 6 bases, leaving 6 bases not matched to a gene. CDR1 is SQVTM and CDR2 is ANQGSEA in the germline V gene. CDR3 nucleotides: TGCAGCGTTGGGGGGACAGGGGAGGCTCAGCCCCAGCATTTT. Its protein is CSVGGTGEAQPQHF.

V usage is TRBV11-2 and J usage is TRBJ1-2; D remains unclear. The CDR3 extends over 11 amino acids. V was cut by 1 base and J by 8 bases, with 5 bases left in between. Per the germline V gene, CDR1 is SGHAT and CDR2 is FQNNGV. The CDR3 sequence is CASSLVRGYTF. CDR3 coding DNA: TGTGCCAGCAGCTTAGTGAGGGGCTACACCTTC.

The V gene is TRBV6-2 or TRBV6-3, the J gene TRBJ2-2; 9 nucleotides match TRBD2. The germline gives CDR1 MNHEY, CDR2 SVGEGT. The CDR3 spans 18 residues. V was pared by 2 bases and J by 2 bases, with 9 bases of the junction left unmatched. In nucleotides, the CDR3 is TGTGCCAGCAGTTACGATGTCTTGCGGGAGGGTAACACCGGGGAGCTGTTTTTT. Amino acid sequence: CASSYDVLREGNTGELFF.

This clonotype appeared many times. This CDR3 is missing its conserved last phenylalanine or tryptophan, likely due to a read error. It is unclear where the CDR3 begins or ends on the DNA, so no DNA is shown, and the CDR3 is as TCRdb lists it. The V call is TRBV2, the J call TRBJ2-5; TRBD2 was called by the table and not checked on the DNA. CDR1 and CDR2 from the germline V gene are SNHLY and FYNNEI. With termini counted, the CDR3 has 12 amino acids. This chain's CDR3 is CASSEASRLVFI.

This clonotype is labeled medium-sized (0.01 to 0.1%). The rearrangement uses TRBV6-5 and TRBJ1-2; 7 bases match TRBD1. Germline lookup yields CDR1 MNHEY and CDR2 SVGAGI. V shed 0 bases, J shed 6 bases, and the junction held 4 bases outside the gene matches. The CDR3 spans 14 residues. CDR3 DNA sequence: TGTGCCAGCAGTTACTCTAAACAGGGGAATGGCTACACCTTC. Amino acids: CASSYSKQGNGYTF.

The chain has TRBV12-3 or TRBV12-4 and TRBJ2-2; 7 nucleotides match TRBD1. This CDR3 contains 14 residues. Losses at the gene ends were 7 bases for V and 3 bases for J; bases not matched to a gene: 5. CDR3 sequence: CASKRQGYTGELFF. In nucleotides, the CDR3 is TGTGCCAGCAAGAGACAGGGTTACACCGGGGAGCTGTTTTTT.

This clonotype was detected many times. The chain uses TRBV29-1 and TRBJ2-4, with 11 bases fitting TRBD1. J was trimmed by 3 bases and V by 7 bases; bases with no gene match: 5. The CDR3 is 14 amino acids. Looked up from germline, CDR1 is SQVTM and CDR2 is ANQGSEA. The CDR3 sequence is CSARDRGVKNIQYF. The CDR3, as DNA: TGCAGCGCCCGGGACAGGGGGGTCAAAAACATTCAGTACTTC.

This clonotype was picked up many times. The rearrangement joins TRBV28 to TRBJ2-5; a possible D gene is TRBD2 (6 bases). CDR1 MDHEN and CDR2 SYDVKM come from the germline V gene. CDR3 length equals 15 residues. Trimming left V 6 bases short and J 2 bases short, with 16 bases between. The CDR3 nucleotides are TGTGCCAGCAGCCCGGGGGATAGGCTTCAAGAGACCCAGTACTTC. Amino acid sequence: CASSPGDRLQETQYF.